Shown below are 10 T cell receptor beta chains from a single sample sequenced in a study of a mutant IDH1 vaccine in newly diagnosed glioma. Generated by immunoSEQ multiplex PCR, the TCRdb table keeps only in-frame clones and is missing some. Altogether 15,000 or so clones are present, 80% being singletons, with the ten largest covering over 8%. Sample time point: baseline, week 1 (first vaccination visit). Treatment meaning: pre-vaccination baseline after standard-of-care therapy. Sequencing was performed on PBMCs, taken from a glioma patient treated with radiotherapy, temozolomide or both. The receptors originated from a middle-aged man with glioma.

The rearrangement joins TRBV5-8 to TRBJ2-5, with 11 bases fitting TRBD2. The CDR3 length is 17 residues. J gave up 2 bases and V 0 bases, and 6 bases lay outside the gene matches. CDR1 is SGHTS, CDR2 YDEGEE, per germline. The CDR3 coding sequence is TGTGCCAGCAGCTTGGGACTAGCGGGGACTCCACAAGAGACCCAGTACTTC. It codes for CASSLGLAGTPQETQYF. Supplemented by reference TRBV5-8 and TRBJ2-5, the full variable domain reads EAGVTQSPTHLIKTRGQQATLRCSPISGHTSVYWYQQALGLGLQFLLWYDEGEERNRGNFPPRFSGRQFPNYSSELNVNALELEDSALYLCASSLGLAGTPQETQYFGPGTRLLVL.

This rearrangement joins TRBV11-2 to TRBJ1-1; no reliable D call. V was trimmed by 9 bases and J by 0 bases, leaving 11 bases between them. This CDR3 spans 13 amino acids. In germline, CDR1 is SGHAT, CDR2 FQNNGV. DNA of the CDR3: TGTGCCAGTAAGGAGCCAGTGAACACTGAAGCTTTCTTT. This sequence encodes CASKEPVNTEAFF. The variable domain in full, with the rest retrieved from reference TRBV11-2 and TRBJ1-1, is EAGVAQSPRYKIIEKRQSVAFWCNPISGHATLYWYQQILGQGPKLLIQFQNNGVVDDSQLPKDRFSAERLKGVDSTLKIQPAKLEDSAVYLCASKEPVNTEAFFGQGTRLTVV.

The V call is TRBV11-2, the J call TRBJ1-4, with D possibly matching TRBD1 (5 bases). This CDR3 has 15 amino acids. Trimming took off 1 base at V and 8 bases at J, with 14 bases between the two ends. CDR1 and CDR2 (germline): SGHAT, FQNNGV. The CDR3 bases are TGTGCCAGCAGCTTAGGGGGCCAGGTTCGGGAAAAACTGTTTTTT. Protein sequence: CASSLGGQVREKLFF.

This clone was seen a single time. This CDR3 reads CASSLVAAGETQYF. The CDR3 DNA reads TGTGCCAGCAGCTTAGTGGCTGCGGGGGAGACCCAGTACTTC. The chain couples TRBV7-2 to TRBJ2-5; D is possibly TRBD2 (6 bases). The CDR3 runs to 14 residues. V lost 1 base and J 5 bases, leaving 11 bases between the germline ends. Germline V lookup: CDR1 SGHTA, CDR2 FQGNSA.

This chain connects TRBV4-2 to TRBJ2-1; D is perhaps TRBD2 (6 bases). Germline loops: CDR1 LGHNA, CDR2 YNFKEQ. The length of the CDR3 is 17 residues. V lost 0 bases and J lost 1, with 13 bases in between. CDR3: CASSQDLGRRSYNEQFF. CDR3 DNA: TGTGCCAGCAGCCAAGATCTGGGGAGGCGGTCCTACAATGAGCAGTTCTTC.

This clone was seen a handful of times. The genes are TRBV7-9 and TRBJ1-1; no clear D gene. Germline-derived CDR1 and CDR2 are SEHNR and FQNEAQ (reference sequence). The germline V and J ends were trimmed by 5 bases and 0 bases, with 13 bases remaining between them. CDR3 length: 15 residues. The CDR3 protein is CASSPQVWMNTEAFF. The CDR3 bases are TGTGCCAGCAGCCCCCAGGTGTGGATGAACACTGAAGCTTTCTTT.

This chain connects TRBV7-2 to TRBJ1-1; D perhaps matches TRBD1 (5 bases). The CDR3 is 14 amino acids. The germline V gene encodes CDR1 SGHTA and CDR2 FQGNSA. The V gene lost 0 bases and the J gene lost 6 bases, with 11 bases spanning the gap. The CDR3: CASSLAQGLPEAFF. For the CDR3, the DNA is TGTGCCAGCAGCTTAGCCCAGGGTCTGCCTGAAGCTTTCTTT.

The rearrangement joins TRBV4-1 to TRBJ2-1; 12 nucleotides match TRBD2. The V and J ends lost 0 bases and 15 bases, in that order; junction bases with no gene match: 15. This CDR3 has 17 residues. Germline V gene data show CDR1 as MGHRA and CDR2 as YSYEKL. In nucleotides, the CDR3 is TGCGCCAGCAGCCAAGAGGTGCGGCTAGCGGGAGGGCGGGGTCTGTTCTTC. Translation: CASSQEVRLAGGRGLFF.

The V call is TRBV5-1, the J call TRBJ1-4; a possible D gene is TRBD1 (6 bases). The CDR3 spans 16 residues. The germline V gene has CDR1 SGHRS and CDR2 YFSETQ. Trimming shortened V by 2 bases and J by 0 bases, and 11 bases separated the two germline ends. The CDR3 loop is CASSLGQLATNEKLFF. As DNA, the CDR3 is TGCGCCAGCAGCTTAGGACAGCTAGCAACTAATGAAAAACTGTTTTTT.

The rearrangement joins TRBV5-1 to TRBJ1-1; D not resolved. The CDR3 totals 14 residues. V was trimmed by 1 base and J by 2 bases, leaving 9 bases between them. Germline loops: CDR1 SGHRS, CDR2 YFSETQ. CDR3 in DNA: TGCGCCAGCAGCTTGCAGGCAGCAAACACTGAAGCTTTCTTT. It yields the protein CASSLQAANTEAFF. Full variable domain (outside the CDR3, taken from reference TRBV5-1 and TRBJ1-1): KAGVTQTPRYLIKTRGQQVTLSCSPISGHRSVSWYQQTPGQGLQFLFEYFSETQRNKGNFPGRFSGRQFSNSRSEMNVSTLELGDSALYLCASSLQAANTEAFFGQGTRLTVV.